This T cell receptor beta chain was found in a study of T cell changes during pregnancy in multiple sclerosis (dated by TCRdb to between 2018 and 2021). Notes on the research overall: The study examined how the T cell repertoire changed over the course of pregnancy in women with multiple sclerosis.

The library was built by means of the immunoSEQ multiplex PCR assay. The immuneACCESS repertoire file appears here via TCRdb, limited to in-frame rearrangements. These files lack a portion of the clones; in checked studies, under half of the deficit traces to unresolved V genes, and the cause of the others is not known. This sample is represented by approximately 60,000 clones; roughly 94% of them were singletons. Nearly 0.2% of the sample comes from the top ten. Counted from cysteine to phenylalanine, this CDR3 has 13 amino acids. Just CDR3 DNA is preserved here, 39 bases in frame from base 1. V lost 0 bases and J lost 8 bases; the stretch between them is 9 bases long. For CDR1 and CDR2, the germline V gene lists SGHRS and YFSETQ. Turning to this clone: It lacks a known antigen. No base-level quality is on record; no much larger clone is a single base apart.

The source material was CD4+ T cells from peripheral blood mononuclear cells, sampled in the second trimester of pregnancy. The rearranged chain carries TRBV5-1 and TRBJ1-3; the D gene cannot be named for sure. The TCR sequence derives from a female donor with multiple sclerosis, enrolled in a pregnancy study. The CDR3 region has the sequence CASSLVLEDTIYF. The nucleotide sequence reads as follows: TGCGCCAGCAGCTTGGTTTTAGAGGACACCATATATTTT.